The present T cell receptor (beta chain) was sequenced within a study of T cells in Graves' hyperthyroidism and ophthalmopathy. About the study: Peripheral blood was obtained at initial diagnosis, preceding any treatment.

Amplification of TCR beta CDR3 regions used RNA as the template. The TCR CDR3 first-round RT-PCR relied on the HTBI primer set. MiXCR, applied by TCRdb to the multiplex PCR reads, yields one record per CDR3 protein. The repertoire includes under 300,000 distinct CDR3 sequences, less than 15% of them detected once, and about 14% sits in the top ten. Recently diagnosed hyperthyroidism of less than 2 months' duration affected patients aged 18 to 65. Isolation of PBMCs was performed on about 10 ml fresh peripheral blood. This CDR3 is built from 14 residues. Germline CDR1 reads MNHNS; CDR2 reads SASEGT. Trimming cost V 5 bases and J 3 bases, with 12 bases left between them.

V gene TRBV6-1 combines with J gene TRBJ2-3; D is possibly TRBD2 (6 bases). The specimen sequenced was blood. The TCR sequence derives from a woman aged 35 to 49 with Graves' hyperthyroidism that later progressed to Graves' ophthalmopathy. The CDR3 protein is CASSSGGWTDTQYF. CDR3 DNA sequence: TGTGCCAGCAGTTCCGGGGGTTGGACAGATACGCAGTATTTT.